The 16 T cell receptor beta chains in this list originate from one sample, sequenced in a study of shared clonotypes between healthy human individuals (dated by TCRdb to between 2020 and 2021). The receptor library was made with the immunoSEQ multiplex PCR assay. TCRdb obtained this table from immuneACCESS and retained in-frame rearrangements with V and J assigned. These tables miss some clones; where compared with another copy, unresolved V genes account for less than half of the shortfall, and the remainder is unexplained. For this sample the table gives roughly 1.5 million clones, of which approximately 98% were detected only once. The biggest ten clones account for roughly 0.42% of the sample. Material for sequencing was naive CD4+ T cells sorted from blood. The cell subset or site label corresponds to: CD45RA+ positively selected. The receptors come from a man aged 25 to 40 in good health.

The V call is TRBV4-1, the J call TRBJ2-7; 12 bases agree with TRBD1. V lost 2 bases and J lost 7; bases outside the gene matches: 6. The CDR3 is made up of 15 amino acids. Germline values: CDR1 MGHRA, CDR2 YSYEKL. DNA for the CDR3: TGCGCCAGCAGCCAATACCGGGACAGGGGGCGTGAGCAGTACTTC. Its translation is CASSQYRDRGREQYF.

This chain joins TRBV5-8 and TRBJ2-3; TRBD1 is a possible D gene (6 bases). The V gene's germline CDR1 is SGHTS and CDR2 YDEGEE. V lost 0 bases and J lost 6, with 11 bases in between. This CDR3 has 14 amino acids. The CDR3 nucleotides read TGTGCCAGCAGCTTGGATGGGGGCAGGGATACGCAGTATTTT. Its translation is CASSLDGGRDTQYF.

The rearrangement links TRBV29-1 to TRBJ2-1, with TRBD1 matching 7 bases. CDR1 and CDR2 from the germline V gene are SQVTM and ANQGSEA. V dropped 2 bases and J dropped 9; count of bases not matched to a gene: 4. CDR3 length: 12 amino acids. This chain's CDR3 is CSVERGGGEQFF. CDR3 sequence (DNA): TGCAGCGTTGAAAGAGGGGGCGGTGAGCAGTTCTTC.

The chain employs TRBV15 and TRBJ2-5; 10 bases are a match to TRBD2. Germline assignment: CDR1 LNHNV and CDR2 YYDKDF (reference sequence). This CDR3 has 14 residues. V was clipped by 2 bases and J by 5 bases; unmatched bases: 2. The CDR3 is CATSRLAGVETQYF. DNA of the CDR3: TGTGCCACCAGCAGACTAGCGGGAGTGGAGACCCAGTACTTC.

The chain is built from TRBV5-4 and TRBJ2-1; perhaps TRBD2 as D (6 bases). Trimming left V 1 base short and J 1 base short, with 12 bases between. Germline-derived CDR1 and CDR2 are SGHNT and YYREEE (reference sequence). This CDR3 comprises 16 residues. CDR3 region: CASSLSVAVSYNEQFF. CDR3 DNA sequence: TGTGCCAGCAGCTTGTCTGTAGCGGTATCCTACAATGAGCAGTTCTTC.

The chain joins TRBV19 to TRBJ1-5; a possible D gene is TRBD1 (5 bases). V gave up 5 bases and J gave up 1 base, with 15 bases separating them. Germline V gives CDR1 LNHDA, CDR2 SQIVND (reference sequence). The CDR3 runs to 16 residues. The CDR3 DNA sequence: TGTGCCAGTAGTCCCAGGGACTTGAGGAGCAATCAGCCCCAGCATTTT. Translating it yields CASSPRDLRSNQPQHF.

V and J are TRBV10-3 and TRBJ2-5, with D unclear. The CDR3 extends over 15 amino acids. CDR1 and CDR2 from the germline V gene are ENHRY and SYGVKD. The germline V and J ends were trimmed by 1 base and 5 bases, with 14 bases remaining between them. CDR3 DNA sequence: TGTGCCATCAGTGAGTTTGCCGGGTCTCGGGAGACCCAGTACTTC. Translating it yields CAISEFAGSRETQYF.

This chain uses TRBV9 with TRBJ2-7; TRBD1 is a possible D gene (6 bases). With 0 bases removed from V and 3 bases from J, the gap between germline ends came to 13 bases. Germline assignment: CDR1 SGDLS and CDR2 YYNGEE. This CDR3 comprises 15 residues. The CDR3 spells CASSVGDNANYEQYF. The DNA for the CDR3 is TGTGCCAGCAGCGTAGGGGACAACGCGAACTACGAGCAGTACTTC.

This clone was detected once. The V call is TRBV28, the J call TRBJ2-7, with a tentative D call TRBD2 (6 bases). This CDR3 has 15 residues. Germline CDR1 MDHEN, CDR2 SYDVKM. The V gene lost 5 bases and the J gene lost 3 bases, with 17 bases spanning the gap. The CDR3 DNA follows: TGTGCCAGCAGTCCAGCGGGTGGGGAGTACTACGAGCAGTACTTC. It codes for CASSPAGGEYYEQYF.

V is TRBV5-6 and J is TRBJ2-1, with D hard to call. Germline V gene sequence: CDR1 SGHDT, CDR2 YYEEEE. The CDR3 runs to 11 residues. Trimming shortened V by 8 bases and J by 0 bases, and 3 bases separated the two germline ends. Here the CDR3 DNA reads TGTGCCAGTACCTCCTACAATGAGCAGTTCTTC. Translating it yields CASTSYNEQFF.

This CDR3 is CASSILGVNYGYTF. DNA for the CDR3: TGTGCCAGTAGTATATTAGGAGTCAACTATGGCTACACCTTC. The V gene is TRBV19, the J gene TRBJ1-2, with D uncertain. Between the trimmed V and J ends, which lost 2 bases and 2 bases, there was a span of 9 bases. This CDR3 spans 14 amino acids. Germline V gives CDR1 LNHDA, CDR2 SQIVND (reference sequence).

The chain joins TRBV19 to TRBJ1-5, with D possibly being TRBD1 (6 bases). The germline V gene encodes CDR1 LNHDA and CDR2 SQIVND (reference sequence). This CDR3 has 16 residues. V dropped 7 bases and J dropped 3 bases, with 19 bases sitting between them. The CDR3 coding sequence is TGTGCCAGTACCTCAAGGGGGAACAGATTCAATCAGCCCCAGCATTTT. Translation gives CASTSRGNRFNQPQHF.

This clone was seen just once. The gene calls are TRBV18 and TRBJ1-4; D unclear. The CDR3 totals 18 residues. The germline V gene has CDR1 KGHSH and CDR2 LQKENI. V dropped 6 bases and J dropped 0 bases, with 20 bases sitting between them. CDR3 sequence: CASSTLGPNPATNEKLFF. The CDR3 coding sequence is TGTGCCAGCTCTACCCTCGGACCGAATCCTGCAACTAATGAAAAACTGTTTTTT.

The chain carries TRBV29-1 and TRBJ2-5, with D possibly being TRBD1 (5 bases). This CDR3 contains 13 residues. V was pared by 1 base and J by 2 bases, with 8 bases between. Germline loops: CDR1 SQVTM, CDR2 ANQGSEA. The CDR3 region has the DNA TGCAGCGTTGAAGGGGCAGGGCAAGAGACCCAGTACTTC. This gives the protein CSVEGAGQETQYF.

CDR3 nucleotide sequence: TGTGCCAGCTCACCAGGATTCAGATATGGCTACACCTTC. Its translation: CASSPGFRYGYTF. The chain combines TRBV18 with TRBJ1-2, with unresolved D. CDR3 size: 13 residues. CDR1 is KGHSH and CDR2 is LQKENI in the germline V gene. Trimming pared 2 bases from V and 5 bases from J, leaving 9 bases between.

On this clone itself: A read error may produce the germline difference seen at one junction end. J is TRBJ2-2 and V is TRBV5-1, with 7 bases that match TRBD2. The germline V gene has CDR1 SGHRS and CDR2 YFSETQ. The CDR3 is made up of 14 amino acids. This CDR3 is CASSTSVDTGELFF. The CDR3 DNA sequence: TGCGCCAGCAGTACTAGCGTAGACACGGGGGAGCTGTTTTTT.